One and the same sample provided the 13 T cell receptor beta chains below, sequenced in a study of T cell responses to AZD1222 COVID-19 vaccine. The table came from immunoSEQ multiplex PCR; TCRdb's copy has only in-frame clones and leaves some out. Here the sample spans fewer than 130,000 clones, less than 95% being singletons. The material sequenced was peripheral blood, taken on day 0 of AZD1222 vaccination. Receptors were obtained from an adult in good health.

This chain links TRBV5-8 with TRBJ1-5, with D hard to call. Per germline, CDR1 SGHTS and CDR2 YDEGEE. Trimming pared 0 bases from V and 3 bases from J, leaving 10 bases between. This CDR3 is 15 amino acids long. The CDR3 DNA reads TGTGCCAGCAGCTTGGGGCTTATTATCAATCAGCCCCAGCATTTT. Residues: CASSLGLIINQPQHF.

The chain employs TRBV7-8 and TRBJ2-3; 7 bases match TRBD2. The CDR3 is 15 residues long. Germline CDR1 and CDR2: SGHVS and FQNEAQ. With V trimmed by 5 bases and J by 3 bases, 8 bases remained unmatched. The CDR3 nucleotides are TGTGCCAGCAGCCTAGACGGGACTACTACAGATACGCAGTATTTT. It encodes CASSLDGTTTDTQYF.

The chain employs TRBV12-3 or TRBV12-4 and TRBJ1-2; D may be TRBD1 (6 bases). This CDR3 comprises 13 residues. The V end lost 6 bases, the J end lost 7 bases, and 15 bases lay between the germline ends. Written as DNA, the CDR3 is TGTGCCAGCAGCCGTGATTACAGGGTTGGCTACACCTTC. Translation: CASSRDYRVGYTF.

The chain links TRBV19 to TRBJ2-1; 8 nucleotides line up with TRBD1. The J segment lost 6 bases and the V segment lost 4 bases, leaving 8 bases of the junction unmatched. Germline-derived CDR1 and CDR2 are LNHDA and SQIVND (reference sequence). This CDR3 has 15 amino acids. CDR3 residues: CASSTGQGSGNEQFF. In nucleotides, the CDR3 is TGTGCCAGTAGTACTGGACAGGGTTCAGGCAATGAGCAGTTCTTC. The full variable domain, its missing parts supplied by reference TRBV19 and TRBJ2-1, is DGGITQSPKYLFRKEGQNVTLSCEQNLNHDAMYWYRQDPGQGLRLIYYSQIVNDFQKGDIAEGYSVSREKKESFPLTVTSAQKNPTAFYLCASSTGQGSGNEQFFGPGTRLTVL.

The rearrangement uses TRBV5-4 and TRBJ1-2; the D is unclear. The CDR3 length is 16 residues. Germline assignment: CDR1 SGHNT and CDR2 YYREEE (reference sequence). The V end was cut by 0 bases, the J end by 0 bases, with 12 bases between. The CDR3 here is CASSLAMEPANYGYTF. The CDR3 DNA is TGTGCCAGCAGCTTGGCCATGGAGCCAGCTAACTATGGCTACACCTTC.

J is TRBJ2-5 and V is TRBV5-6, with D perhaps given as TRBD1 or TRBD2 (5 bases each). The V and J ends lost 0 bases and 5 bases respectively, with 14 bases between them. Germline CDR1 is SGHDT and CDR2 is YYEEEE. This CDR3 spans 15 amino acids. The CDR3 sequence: CASSLAPSRAETQYF. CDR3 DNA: TGTGCCAGCAGCTTGGCCCCTAGCAGGGCCGAGACCCAGTACTTC. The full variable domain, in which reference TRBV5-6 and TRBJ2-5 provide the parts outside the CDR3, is DAGVTQSPTHLIKTRGQQVTLRCSPKSGHDTVSWYQQALGQGPQFIFQYYEEEERQRGNFPDRFSGHQFPNYSSELNVNALLLGDSALYLCASSLAPSRAETQYFGPGTRLLVL.

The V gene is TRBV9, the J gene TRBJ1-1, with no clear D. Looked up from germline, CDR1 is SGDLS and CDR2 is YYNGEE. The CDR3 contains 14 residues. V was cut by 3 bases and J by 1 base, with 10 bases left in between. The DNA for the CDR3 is TGTGCCAGCAGCGGGGGTCACGAGAACACTGAAGCTTTCTTT. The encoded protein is CASSGGHENTEAFF.

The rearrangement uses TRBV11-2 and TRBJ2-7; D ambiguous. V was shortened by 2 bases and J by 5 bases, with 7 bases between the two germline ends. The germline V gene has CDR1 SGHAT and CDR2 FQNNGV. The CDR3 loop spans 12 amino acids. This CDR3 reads CASSLMGNEQYF. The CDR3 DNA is TGTGCCAGCAGCTTAATGGGGAACGAGCAGTACTTC.

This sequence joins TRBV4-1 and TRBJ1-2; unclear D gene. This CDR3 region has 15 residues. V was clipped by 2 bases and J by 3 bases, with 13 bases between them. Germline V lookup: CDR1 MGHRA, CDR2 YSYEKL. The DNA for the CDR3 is TGCGCCAGCAGCCAAATAAAGGGATCAGACTATGGCTACACCTTC. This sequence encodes CASSQIKGSDYGYTF.

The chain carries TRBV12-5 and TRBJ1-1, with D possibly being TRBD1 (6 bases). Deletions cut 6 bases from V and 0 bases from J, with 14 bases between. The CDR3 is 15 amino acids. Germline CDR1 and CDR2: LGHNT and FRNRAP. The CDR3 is CASGTATGMNTEAFF. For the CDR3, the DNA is TGTGCTAGTGGGACCGCGACAGGCATGAACACTGAAGCTTTCTTT.

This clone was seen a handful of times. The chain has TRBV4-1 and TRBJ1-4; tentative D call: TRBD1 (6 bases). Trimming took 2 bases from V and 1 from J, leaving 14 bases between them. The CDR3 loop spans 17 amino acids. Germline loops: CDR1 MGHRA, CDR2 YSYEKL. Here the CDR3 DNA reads TGCGCCAGCAGCCAAATCCCCAGGGGAGTAACTAATGAAAAACTGTTTTTT. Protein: CASSQIPRGVTNEKLFF.

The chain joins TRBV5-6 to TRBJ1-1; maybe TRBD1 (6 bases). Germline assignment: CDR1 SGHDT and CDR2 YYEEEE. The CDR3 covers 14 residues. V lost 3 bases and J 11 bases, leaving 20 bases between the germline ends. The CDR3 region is CASSSDTGSMDAFF. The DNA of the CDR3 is TGTGCCAGCAGCTCCGATACAGGGTCAATGGATGCTTTCTTT.

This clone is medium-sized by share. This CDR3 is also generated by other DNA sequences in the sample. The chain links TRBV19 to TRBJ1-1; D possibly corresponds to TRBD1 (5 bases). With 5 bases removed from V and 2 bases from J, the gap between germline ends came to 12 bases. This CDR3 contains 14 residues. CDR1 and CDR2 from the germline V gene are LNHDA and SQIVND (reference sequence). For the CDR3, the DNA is TGTGCCAGTAGTCTCCAAGGGGCCAACACTGAAGCTTTCTTT. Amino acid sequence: CASSLQGANTEAFF.